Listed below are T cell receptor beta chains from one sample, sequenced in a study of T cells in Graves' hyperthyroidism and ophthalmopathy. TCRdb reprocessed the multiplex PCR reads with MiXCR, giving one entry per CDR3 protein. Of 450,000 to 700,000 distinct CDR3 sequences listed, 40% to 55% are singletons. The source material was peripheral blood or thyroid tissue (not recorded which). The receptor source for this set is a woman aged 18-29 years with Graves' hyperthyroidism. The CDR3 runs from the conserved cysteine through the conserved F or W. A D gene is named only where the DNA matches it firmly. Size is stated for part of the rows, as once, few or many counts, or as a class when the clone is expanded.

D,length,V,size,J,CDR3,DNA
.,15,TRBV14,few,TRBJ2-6,CASSHRTLWANVLTF,TGTGCCAGCAGCCACCGGACGCTTTGGGCCAACGTCCTGACTTTC
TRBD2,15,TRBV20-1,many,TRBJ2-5,CSARLGEGGTETQYF,TGCAGTGCTAGATTGGGGGAGGGCGGGACAGAGACCCAGTACTTC
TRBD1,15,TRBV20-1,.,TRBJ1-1,CSARTWTGGPTEAFF,TGCAGTGCTAGAACCTGGACAGGGGGTCCTACTGAAGCTTTCTTT
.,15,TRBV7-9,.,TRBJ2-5,CASSPDWTEHETQYF,TGTGCCAGCAGCCCAGATTGGACAGAGCATGAGACCCAGTACTTC
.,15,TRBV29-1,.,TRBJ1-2,CSVPTSGSYLYGYTF,TGCAGCGTTCCCACTAGCGGGAGCTATCTCTATGGCTACACCTTC
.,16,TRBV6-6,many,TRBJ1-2,CASSYSRQRGIGGYTF,TGTGCCAGCAGTTACTCGAGGCAGAGGGGTATTGGTGGCTACACCTTC
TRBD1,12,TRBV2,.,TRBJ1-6,CASRQGGPPLHF,TGTGCCAGCCGACAGGGGGGCCCCCCCCTCCACTTT
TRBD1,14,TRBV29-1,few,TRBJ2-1,CSVDSRGHRNEQFF,TGCAGCGTTGACAGCAGGGGGCATCGCAATGAGCAGTTCTTC
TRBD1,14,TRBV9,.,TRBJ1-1,CASREKRYRGEAFF,TGTGCCAGCAGAGAAAAGCGATACAGGGGTGAAGCTTTCTTT
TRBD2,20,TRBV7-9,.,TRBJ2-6,CASSLRGTSGRTSGANVLTF,TGTGCCAGCAGCTTACGTGGGACTAGCGGGAGGACCTCTGGGGCCAACGTCCTGACTTTC
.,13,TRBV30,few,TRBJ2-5,CAWSVLGEETQYF,TGTGCCTGGAGTGTTCTGGGTGAGGAGACCCAGTACTTC
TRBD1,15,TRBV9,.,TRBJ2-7,CASSVEGTGGNEQYF,TGTGCCAGCAGCGTAGAAGGGACAGGGGGCAACGAGCAGTACTTC
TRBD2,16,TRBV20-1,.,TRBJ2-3,CSASHPSGRFTDTQYF,TGCAGTGCTAGCCACCCTAGCGGGAGGTTCACAGATACGCAGTATTTT
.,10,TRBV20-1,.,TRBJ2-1,CSASEAEQFF,TGCAGTGCTAGTGAGGCGGAGCAGTTCTTC
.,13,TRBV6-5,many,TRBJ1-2,CASSYSGARGYTF,TGTGCCAGCAGTTACTCGGGGGCTCGGGGCTACACCTTC
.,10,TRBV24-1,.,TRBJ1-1,CAIRDGAAFF,TGTGCCATTAGGGACGGCGCGGCTTTCTTT